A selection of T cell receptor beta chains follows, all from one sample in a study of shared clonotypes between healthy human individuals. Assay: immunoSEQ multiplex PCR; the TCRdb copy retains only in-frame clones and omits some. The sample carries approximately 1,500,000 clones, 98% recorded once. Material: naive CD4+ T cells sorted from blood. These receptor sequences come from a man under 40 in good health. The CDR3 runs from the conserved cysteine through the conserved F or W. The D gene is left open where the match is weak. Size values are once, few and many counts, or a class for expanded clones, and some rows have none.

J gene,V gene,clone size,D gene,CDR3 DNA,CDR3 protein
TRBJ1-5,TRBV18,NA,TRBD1,TGTGCCAGCTCACCAAGGGACAGGGTGGAACAGCCCCAGCATTTT,CASSPRDRVEQPQHF
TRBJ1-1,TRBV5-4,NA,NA,TGTGCCAGCAGCCACAAAATAAAAAACACTGAAGCTTTCTTT,CASSHKIKNTEAFF
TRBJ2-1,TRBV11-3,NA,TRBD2,TGTGCCAGCAGCCCCCACGGACTAGCGGGCTCTGAGCAGTTCTTC,CASSPHGLAGSEQFF
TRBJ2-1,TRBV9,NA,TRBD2,TGTGCCAGCAGCGTAGTTTTAGCGGGAGTCTCCAATGAGCAGTTCTTC,CASSVVLAGVSNEQFF
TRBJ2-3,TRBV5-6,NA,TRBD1,TGTGCCAGCAGCGTACAGGGGGGCACAGATACGCAGTATTTT,CASSVQGGTDTQYF
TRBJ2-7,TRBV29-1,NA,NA,TGCAGCGTTGAAGAACCCGGGATGCGCTACGAGCAGTACTTC,CSVEEPGMRYEQYF
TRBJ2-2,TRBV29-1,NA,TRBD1,TGCAGCGTTGTAGTCAGGGGGTACACCGGGGAGCTGTTTTTT,CSVVVRGYTGELFF
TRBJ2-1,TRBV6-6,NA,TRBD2,TGTGCCAGCAGTTATCGCGGGACTAGCGGTTACAATGAGCAGTTCTTC,CASSYRGTSGYNEQFF
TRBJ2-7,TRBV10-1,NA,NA,TGCGCCAGCAGTGCTGGGCCAAGCTCCTACGAGCAGTACTTC,CASSAGPSSYEQYF
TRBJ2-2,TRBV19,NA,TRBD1,TGTGCCACTGTACCGGGACAGGAGAACACCGGGGAGCTGTTTTTT,CATVPGQENTGELFF
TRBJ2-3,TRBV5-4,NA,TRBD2,TGTGCCAGCAGCACCGGGACTAGCGGAAACACAGATACGCAGTATTTT,CASSTGTSGNTDTQYF
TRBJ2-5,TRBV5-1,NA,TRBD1,TGCGCCAGCACTGGGGATCCAGGGGGAGAGACCCAGTACTTC,CASTGDPGGETQYF
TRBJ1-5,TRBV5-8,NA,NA,TGTGCCAGCAGCCGCAATCAGCCCCAGCATTTT,CASSRNQPQHF
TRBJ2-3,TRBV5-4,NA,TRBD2,TGTGCCAGCAGCTTGGCGAGACTAGCGGGAGCGGGCACAGATACGCAGTATTTT,CASSLARLAGAGTDTQYF
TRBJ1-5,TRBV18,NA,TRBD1,TGTGCCAGCTCACCACCACAGGGGAGTCGCAATCAGCCCCAGCATTTT,CASSPPQGSRNQPQHF
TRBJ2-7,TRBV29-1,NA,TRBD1,TGCAGCGTTGTTGTGTGGGACAGGAACTACGAGCAGTACTTC,CSVVVWDRNYEQYF
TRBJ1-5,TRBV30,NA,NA,TGTGCCTGGAGTGTAGGATCGGATCAGCCCCAGCATTTT,CAWSVGSDQPQHF
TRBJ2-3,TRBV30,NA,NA,TGTGCCTGGAGTGTACTGGATACGCAGTATTTT,CAWSVLDTQYF
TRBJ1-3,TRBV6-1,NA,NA,TGTGCCAGCAGTGACCCCTTCTCTGGAAACACCATATATTTT,CASSDPFSGNTIYF
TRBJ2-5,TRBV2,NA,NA,TGTGCCAGCAGTGACCGTCCCGGGGGGACCCAGTACTTC,CASSDRPGGTQYF
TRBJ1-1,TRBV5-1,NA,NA,TGCGCCAGCAGCCCACTGGTTGAGGGTAACACTGAAGCTTTCTTT,CASSPLVEGNTEAFF
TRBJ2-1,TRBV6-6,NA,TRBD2,TGTGCCAGCAGGGGACTAGCGGATAGCTCCTACAATGAGCAGTTCTTC,CASRGLADSSYNEQFF
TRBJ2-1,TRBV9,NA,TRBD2,TGTGCCAGCAGCGTAGATGGTAGCGGGAGAATTATATACAATGAGCAGTTCTTC,CASSVDGSGRIIYNEQFF
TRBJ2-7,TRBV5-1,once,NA,TGCGCCAGCAGCGCGGACCCAAGGGTCGAGCAGTACTTC,CASSADPRVEQYF
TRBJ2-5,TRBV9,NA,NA,TGTGCCAGCAGCGTAGGATTAGCGCTAAACCAAGAGACCCAGTACTTC,CASSVGLALNQETQYF
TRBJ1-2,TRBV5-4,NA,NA,TGTGCCAGCAGCGGCCCGGGCCAGGACTATGGCTACACCTTC,CASSGPGQDYGYTF
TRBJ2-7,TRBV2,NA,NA,TGTGCCAGCAGTGAAGCGAGCTACGAGCAGTACTTC,CASSEASYEQYF
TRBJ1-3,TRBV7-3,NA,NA,TGTGCCAGCAGCTTAATTTCGGGAAACACCATATATTTT,CASSLISGNTIYF
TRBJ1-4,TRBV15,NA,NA,TGTGCCACCAGCAGAGATACTTTAGGTGAAAAACTGTTTTTT,CATSRDTLGEKLFF
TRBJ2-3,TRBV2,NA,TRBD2,TGTGCCAGCACCCGCAGGGCTAGCGGGGTCCGGCGTACGCAGTATTTT,CASTRRASGVRRTQYF
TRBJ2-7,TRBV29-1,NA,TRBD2,TGCAGCGTTGTTTTAACCGGGAGGGCTTACGAGCAGTACTTC,CSVVLTGRAYEQYF
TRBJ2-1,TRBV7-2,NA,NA,TGTGCCAGCAGCTTTTCCAGGGTAGCAGGCAATGAGCAGTTCTTC,CASSFSRVAGNEQFF
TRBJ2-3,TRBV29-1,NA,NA,TGCAGCGTTGACCGGCCCAGGGGCACAGATACGCAGTATTTT,CSVDRPRGTDTQYF
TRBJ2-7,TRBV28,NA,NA,TGTGCCAGCAGCACTCCGGGTAGCGGCCCCTACGAGCAGTACTTC,CASSTPGSGPYEQYF
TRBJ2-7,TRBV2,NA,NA,TGTGCCAGCAGTTATGAGTGGAGGATCTCCTACGAGCAGTACTTC,CASSYEWRISYEQYF
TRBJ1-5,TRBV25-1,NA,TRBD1,TGTGCCAGCAGTGGGGACAGGGGAGGACCGCCCCAGCATTTT,CASSGDRGGPPQHF
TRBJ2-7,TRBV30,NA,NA,TGTGCCTGGAGATGGTCTGCGTACGAGCAGTACTTC,CAWRWSAYEQYF
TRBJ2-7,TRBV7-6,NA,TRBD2,TGTGCCAGCAGCTTAGGCGGGAGGGTGGACGAGCAGTACTTC,CASSLGGRVDEQYF
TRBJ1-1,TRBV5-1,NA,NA,TGCGCCAGCAGCTTGGGGACAACGAACACTGAAGCTTTCTTT,CASSLGTTNTEAFF
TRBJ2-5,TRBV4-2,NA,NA,TGTGCCAGCAGCCAAGATTCCGGACAAGGGGGCCAAGAGACCCAGTACTTC,CASSQDSGQGGQETQYF
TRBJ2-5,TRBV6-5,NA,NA,TGTGCCAGCAGTTACTCGAGTGGATCCCAGACGGCCCAGTACTTC,CASSYSSGSQTAQYF
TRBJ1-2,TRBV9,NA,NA,TGTGCCAGCAGCGTAGACCCTCTCCTAGACAGCTATGGCTACACCTTC,CASSVDPLLDSYGYTF
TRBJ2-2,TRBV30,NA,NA,TGTGCCTGGAGTGAAGGGGCCTTAGACACCGGGGAGCTGTTTTTT,CAWSEGALDTGELFF
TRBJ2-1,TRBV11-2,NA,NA,TGTGCCAGCAGCTTAGTTGTCGGCTACAATGAGCAGTTCTTC,CASSLVVGYNEQFF
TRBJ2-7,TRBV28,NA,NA,TGTGCCAGCAGTCGCCCTGACTTC,CASSRPDF
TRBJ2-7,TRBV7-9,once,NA,TGTGCCAGCAGCTTTAACCAGGCATCCTACGAGCAGTACTTC,CASSFNQASYEQYF
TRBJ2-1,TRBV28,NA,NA,TGTGCCAGCATGTGGGGGGACTACAATGAGCAGTTCTTC,CASMWGDYNEQFF
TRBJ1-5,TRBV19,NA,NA,TGTGCCAGTAGGGGTCCAGGGACGAATCAGCCCCAGCATTTT,CASRGPGTNQPQHF
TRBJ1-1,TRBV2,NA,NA,TGTGCCAGCAGTGAAGCCCAGGGATCTGAAGCTTTCTTT,CASSEAQGSEAFF
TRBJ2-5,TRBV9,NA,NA,TGTGCCAGCAGCGTAGGGGAGAGGGTGGAGGGGTACCAAGAGACCCAGTACTTC,CASSVGERVEGYQETQYF
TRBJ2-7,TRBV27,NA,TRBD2,TGTGCCAGCGGATCTCAAGGGGCGCTAGCGGTCTACGAGCAGTACTTC,CASGSQGALAVYEQYF
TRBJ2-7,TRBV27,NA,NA,TGTGCCAGCAGACCACTCAAGACTCCTCCGGATCACGAGCAGTACTTC,CASRPLKTPPDHEQYF
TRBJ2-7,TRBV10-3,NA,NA,TGTGCCATCAGTGAGCAGGTCTCCTACGAGCAGTACTTC,CAISEQVSYEQYF